The clone carrying this T cell receptor (beta chain) was seen at least ten times. Its antigen is unidentified. V was pared by 4 bases and J by 8 bases, with 15 bases of the junction left unmatched. This CDR3 spans 17 amino acids. Germline lookup yields CDR1 SGHTA and CDR2 FQGNSA. TCRdb reanalysed the reads using MiXCR and keeps one entry per CDR3 protein. The sample has 250,000 to 400,000 distinct CDR3 sequences, 25% seen once. The data are from a study of T cell repertoires in cytomegalovirus infection. Study in general: Both recently identified HLA-C-restricted and well-studied HLA-B-restricted CMV epitopes were used in the study. Matching HLA type, along with CMV infection, was indicated by public TCR beta signatures. General study points: Cumulative public TCR beta family frequency identified carriers of CMV plus the relevant HLA. HLA-C-restricted, CMV-specific TCR beta clonotypes were dominant ex vivo.

This receptor was identified in a human donor in good health (CMV status not recorded). Some clones in this sample may be carry-over from other donors' samples. The genes are TRBV7-2 and TRBJ2-4; the match to TRBD1 covers 9 bases. The sample consisted of cultured PBMCs, taken from culture after CMV antigen stimulation. CDR3 amino acids: CASSSYRGRVGIDIQYF. The CDR3 DNA reads TGTGCCAGCAGCTCGTACAGGGGGCGCGTGGGAATAGACATTCAGTACTTC.